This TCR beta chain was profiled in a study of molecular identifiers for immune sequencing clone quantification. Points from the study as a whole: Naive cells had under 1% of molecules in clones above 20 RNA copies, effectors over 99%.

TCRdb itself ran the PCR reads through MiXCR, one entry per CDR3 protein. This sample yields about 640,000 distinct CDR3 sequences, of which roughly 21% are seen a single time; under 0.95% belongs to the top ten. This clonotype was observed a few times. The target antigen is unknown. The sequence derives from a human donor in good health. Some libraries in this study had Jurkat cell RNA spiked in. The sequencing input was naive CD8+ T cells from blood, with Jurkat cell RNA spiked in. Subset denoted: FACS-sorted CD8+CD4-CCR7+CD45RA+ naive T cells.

This CDR3 reads CASSRTGPTPSAQHF. Written as DNA, the CDR3 is TGTGCCAGCAGTCGCACAGGGCCAACACCCTCAGCCCAGCATTTT. The rearrangement joins TRBV12-3 or TRBV12-4 to TRBJ1-5; D is possibly TRBD1 (6 bases). V lost 5 bases and J 11 bases, leaving 22 bases between the germline ends. The CDR3 covers 15 residues.